This TCR beta chain was identified in a study of blood T cell repertoires in COVID-19 (dated by TCRdb to the early 2020s). In the study overall: The collaborator samples originated in the United States, Italy and Spain and spanned the acute and convalescent phases of COVID-19. The repertoires were released in a freely available public database intended as a resource for research on the immune response to SARS-CoV-2. Where available, HLA class I and class II types were taken from metadata supplied by the sample provider and were not determined by assay-based typing. Deeply sampled blood TCRbeta repertoires from subjects exposed to, actively infected with, or recovered from COVID-19 were included in the dataset. The samples were drawn from two sources: the first 160 participants of the ongoing ImmuneRACE study, and 1,000 to 1,500 subjects contributed by 6 global collaborators. The material from the prospective study consisted of cDNA or gDNA derived from T cells, B-cell-depleted T cells, or PBMCs. The sample metadata nearly always contained a de-identified subject ID, COVID-19 status, age in years and sex.

TCRbeta CDR3 regions were amplified from genomic DNA using the immunoSEQ Assay, a bias-controlled multiplex PCR. As for the original processing: Nucleated cell counts per sample were estimated from amplification of reference gene primers within the assay. Sequence reads were collapsed and filtered to measure the absolute abundance of every unique TCRbeta CDR3 rearrangement. For each sample, productive Simpson clonality was calculated by taking the square root of Simpson's diversity index across productive rearrangements. TCRdb holds this immuneACCESS table with in-frame rearrangements only. Some clones are missing; in checked studies, unresolved V genes explain under half, and the rest has no known cause. V and J calls and clone size are those listed in that table; D and trimming were worked out from the DNA. In all, the sample holds about 120,000 clones, and over 75% of those were seen once. Clones ranked in the top ten supply about 18% of the sample.

The investigation overall reported the following: Clinical and demographic metadata were provided uncurated, with the amount varying by source and participant.

One collaborating source in Seattle enrolled patients while the patients were actively infected and followed the patients over time throughout the course of disease. Collaborating institutions collected whole blood in K2EDTA tubes following their own protocols. For TCRbeta analysis, collaborators shipped samples in one of three forms: frozen whole blood, isolated PBMCs, or DNA extracted from either of those sample types. Taken from the germline V gene, the CDR1 and CDR2 loops are SGHTA and FQGNSA. Compared with germline, V lacks 3 bases and J lacks 1 base; bases without a gene match: 6. Reading from cysteine to phenylalanine, the CDR3 counts 16 amino acids. Of the read, only the CDR3 DNA is kept; its 48 bases are in frame from base 1. Concerning this clone: Its antigen target is currently unknown. No clone much larger than this one lies a single base away; base qualities are absent.

Sequencing input: peripheral blood. The chain links TRBV7-2 with TRBJ1-5; 7 nucleotides in the junction match TRBD1. The receptor was derived from a young man with COVID-19, enrolled during active disease. The sequenced DNA is TGTGCCAGCAGCTTCAGGGGGTCGGGGAGCAATCAGCCCCAGCATTTT. Translated, this is CASSFRGSGSNQPQHF.